These T cell receptor beta chains were read from a single sample in a study of blood T cell repertoires in COVID-19. Here immunoSEQ multiplex PCR was the method, and the copy in TCRdb shows in-frame clones only, minus some. This table has tens of thousands of clones, over 75% appearing once. The sequenced sample consisted of peripheral blood. The receptors derive from a man aged 45-65 years with active COVID-19. Both conserved end residues are part of each CDR3. The D gene is left open where the match is weak. Clone size is shown for a subset of rows, as once, few, many or a class of expanded clone.

>.|TRBV3-1/TRBV3-2|TRBJ2-2|TRBD1
TGTGCCAGCAGCCCTCGGGACAGCAGAGTCGGGGAGCTGTTTTTT
CASSPRDSRVGELFF
>.|TRBV9|TRBJ2-7|TRBD1
TGTGCCAGCAGCGTAGGGCCGATTCCCGGGACAGTCTCCTACGAGCAGTACTTC
CASSVGPIPGTVSYEQYF
>.|TRBV19|TRBJ2-7|.
TGTGCCAGTAGTGTGAAGACCCTGGGGCTTTACGAGCAGTACTTC
CASSVKTLGLYEQYF
>.|TRBV10-3|TRBJ1-1|.
TGTGCCATCAGTGAGTCAGGAGGGAAGAACACTGAAGCTTTCTTT
CAISESGGKNTEAFF
>.|TRBV6-5|TRBJ2-7|.
TGTGCCAGCAGTTACCACAGGGAAGATTTCGAACAGTACTTC
CASSYHREDFEQYF
>once|TRBV7-3|TRBJ2-5|.
TGTGCCAGCAGCATATCTAGGTCCTCGGTTGGCCAGTACTTC
CASSISRSSVGQYF
>.|TRBV13|TRBJ2-7|TRBD1
TGTGCCAGCAGCTTGGGGACAGGGGGTTACGAGCAGTACTTC
CASSLGTGGYEQYF
>.|TRBV7-8|TRBJ1-2|TRBD1
TGTGCCAGCAGCTCCCCGAGGACAGGCCTCGGTGGCTACACCTTC
CASSSPRTGLGGYTF
>.|TRBV7-2|TRBJ2-7|TRBD1
TGTGCCAGCAGCCCCTATCAGGGGGTCGAGCAGTACTTC
CASSPYQGVEQYF
>.|TRBV28|TRBJ2-1|TRBD2
TGTGCCATCCTTGACTTCCGCGGCGGGAGCTCCTACAATGAGCAGTTCTTC
CAILDFRGGSSYNEQFF
>once|TRBV9|TRBJ1-2|TRBD1
TGTGCCAGCAGCACCGGGACAGGAACCTCAGGAGGCTACACCTTC
CASSTGTGTSGGYTF
>few|TRBV19|TRBJ1-5|TRBD1
TGTGCCAGTAGCCCCCTGGGACAGGTTAAGGGCGGCAATCAGCCCCAGCATTTT
CASSPLGQVKGGNQPQHF
>.|TRBV7-9|TRBJ2-5|TRBD2
TGTGCCAGCACCCCCGGTCGAGCGGGGGTCCAAGAGACCCAGTACTTC
CASTPGRAGVQETQYF
>.|TRBV11-2|TRBJ2-5|.
TGTGCCAGCAGCCACGGACAGCTAGAGACCCAGTACTTC
CASSHGQLETQYF
>.|TRBV19|TRBJ1-2|TRBD1
TGTGCCAGTAGTAGAACGCCGGGACAGGGGTATGGCTACACCTTC
CASSRTPGQGYGYTF
>few|TRBV12-3/TRBV12-4|TRBJ1-1|TRBD1
TGTGCCAGCGGAGGGACAGCGAACACTGAAGCTTTCTTT
CASGGTANTEAFF
>.|TRBV7-9|TRBJ2-1|.
TGTGCCAGCAGCTTAGGACATCTCTCCTACAATGAGCAGTTCTTC
CASSLGHLSYNEQFF
>.|TRBV19|TRBJ1-3|.
TGTGCCACTTCTACAGCCTCTGGAAACACCATATATTTT
CATSTASGNTIYF
>.|TRBV11-2|TRBJ1-4|.
TGTGCCAGCAGCTTAGGGGGACAAATTAATGAAAAACTGTTTTTT
CASSLGGQINEKLFF
>.|TRBV7-2|TRBJ1-5|TRBD1
TGTGCCAGCAGCTCATGGACAGGGGGCCAGGGTCAGCCCCAGCATTTT
CASSSWTGGQGQPQHF
>.|TRBV11-2|TRBJ2-7|TRBD1
TGTGCCAGCAGCTTATCCGGACAGGGGACTTACGAGCAGTACTTC
CASSLSGQGTYEQYF
>.|TRBV5-5|TRBJ2-7|TRBD2
TGTGCCAGCAGCAGGGGACTAGCGGGGGGGATCGGTGAGCAGTACTTC
CASSRGLAGGIGEQYF
>.|TRBV7-2|TRBJ1-5|.
TGTGCCAGCAGCTTAGGGGACGGTGCAGGGGCCCAGCATTTT
CASSLGDGAGAQHF
>.|TRBV7-3|TRBJ1-1|TRBD1
TGTGCCAGCAGCCCAGGGACAGGGGTTCAAGCTTTCTTT
CASSPGTGVQAFF
>.|TRBV4-3|TRBJ2-7|TRBD2
TGCGCCAGCAGCCAAGTAGCGGGAGCCGGCTACGAGCAGTACTTC
CASSQVAGAGYEQYF
>.|TRBV10-3|TRBJ1-2|.
TGTGCCATCAGTGAGGCAGGAGGGAACTATGGCTACACCTTC
CAISEAGGNYGYTF
>few|TRBV2|TRBJ2-7|TRBD2
TGTGCCAGCAGCACAACGGGGGGCGAGCAGTACTTC
CASSTTGGEQYF